The source of this TCR beta chain is a study of blood T cell repertoires in COVID-19. Overall study context: Sources were T cells, B-cell-depleted T cells, or PBMCs; the material itself was cDNA or gDNA.

Study processing details: Amplification of reference gene primers was used by the study to estimate nucleated cell counts. Clones were sequenced by immunoSEQ multiplex PCR, and TCRdb holds only the in-frame ones, with some missing. V and J calls and clone size follow that table, whereas D and trimming were derived from the DNA. The sample yields around 80,000 clones, 85% to 90% seen once. V lost 4 bases and J lost 0; bases outside the gene matches: 4. From germline, CDR1 is MNHEY and CDR2 SVGAGI. This CDR3 spans 15 amino acids. Input material: peripheral blood. The receptor comes from a man in his fifties or sixties with acute or convalescent COVID-19. The chain combines TRBV6-5 with TRBJ1-1; the match to TRBD1 covers 8 bases. Here the CDR3 reads CASSFGTGLNTEAFF. CDR3 nucleotides: TGTGCCAGCAGTTTCGGGACAGGCTTGAACACTGAAGCTTTCTTT.